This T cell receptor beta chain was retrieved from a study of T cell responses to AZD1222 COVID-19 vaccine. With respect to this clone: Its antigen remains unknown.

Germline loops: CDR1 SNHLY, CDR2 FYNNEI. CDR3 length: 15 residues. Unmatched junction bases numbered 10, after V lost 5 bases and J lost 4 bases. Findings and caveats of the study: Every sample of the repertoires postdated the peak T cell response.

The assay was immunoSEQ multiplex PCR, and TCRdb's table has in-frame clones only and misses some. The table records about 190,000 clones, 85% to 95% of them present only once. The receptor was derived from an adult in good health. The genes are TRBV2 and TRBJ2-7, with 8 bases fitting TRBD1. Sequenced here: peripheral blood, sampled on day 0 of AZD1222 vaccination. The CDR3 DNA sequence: TGTGCCAGCAGTCTCTTAAGACAGGGGTATTACGAGCAGTACTTC. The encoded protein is CASSLLRQGYYEQYF.